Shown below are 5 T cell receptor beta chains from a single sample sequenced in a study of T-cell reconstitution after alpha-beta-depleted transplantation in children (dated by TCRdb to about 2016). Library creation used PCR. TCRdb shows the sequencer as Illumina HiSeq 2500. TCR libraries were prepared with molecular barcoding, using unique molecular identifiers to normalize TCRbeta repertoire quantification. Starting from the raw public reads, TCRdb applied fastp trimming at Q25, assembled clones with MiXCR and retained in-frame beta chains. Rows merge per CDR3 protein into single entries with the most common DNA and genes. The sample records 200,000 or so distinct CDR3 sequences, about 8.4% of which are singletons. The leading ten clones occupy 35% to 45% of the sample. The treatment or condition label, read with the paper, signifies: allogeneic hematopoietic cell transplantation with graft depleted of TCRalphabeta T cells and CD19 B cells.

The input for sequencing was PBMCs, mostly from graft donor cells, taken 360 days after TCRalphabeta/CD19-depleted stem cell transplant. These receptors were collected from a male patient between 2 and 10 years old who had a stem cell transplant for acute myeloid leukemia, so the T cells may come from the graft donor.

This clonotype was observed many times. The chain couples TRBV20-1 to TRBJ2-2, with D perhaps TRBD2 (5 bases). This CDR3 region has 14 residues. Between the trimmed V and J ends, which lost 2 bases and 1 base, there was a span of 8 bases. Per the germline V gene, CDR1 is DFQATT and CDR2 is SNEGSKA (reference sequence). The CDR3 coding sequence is TGCAGTGCTAGAAAGAGCGGGAACACCGGGGAGCTGTTTTTT. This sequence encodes CSARKSGNTGELFF.

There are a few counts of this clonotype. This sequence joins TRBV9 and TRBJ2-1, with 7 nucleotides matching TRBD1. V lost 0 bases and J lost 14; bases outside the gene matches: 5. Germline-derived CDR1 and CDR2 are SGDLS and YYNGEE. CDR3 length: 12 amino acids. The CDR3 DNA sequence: TGTGCCAGCAGCGTAGAGAGGGGGCGGGAGTTCTTC. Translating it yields CASSVERGREFF.

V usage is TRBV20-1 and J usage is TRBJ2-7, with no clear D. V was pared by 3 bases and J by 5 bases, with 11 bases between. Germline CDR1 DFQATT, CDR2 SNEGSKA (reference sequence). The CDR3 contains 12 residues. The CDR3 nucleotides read TGCAGTGCTAGGTCCGATCTGCACGAGCAGTACTTC. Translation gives CSARSDLHEQYF.

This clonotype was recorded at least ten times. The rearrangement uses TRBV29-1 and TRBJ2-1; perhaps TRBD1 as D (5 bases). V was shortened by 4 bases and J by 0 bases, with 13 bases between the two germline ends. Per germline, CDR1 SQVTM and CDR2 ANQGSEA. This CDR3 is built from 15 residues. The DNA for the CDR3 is TGCAGCGTTGCCGACAGCCTGAGCTCCTACAATGAGCAGTTCTTC. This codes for CSVADSLSSYNEQFF.

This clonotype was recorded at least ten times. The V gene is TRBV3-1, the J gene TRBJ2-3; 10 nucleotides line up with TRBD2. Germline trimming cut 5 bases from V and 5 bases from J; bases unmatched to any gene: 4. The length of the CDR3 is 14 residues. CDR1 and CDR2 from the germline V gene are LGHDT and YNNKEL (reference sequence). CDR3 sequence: CASSSLAGVDTQYF. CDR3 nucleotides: TGTGCCAGCAGCAGCCTAGCGGGAGTAGATACGCAGTATTTT.